This record looks at one T cell receptor (beta chain) sequence and its context. Its specificity is unknown. One base away lies a much larger clone, so this may be a sequencing read error. This specimen belongs to a study of glioma-infiltrating T cells. The CDR3 spans 15 residues. V dropped 0 bases and J dropped 5 bases, with 13 bases sitting between them. Germline V CDR1 and CDR2: MNHEY, SVGEGT. Whole-study results and caveats: Non-neoplastic patients had below-expected tissue-blood divergence, while all gliomas exceeded expectation.

The iRepertoire nested amplicon-rescue multiplex PCR amplified TCR alpha and beta CDR3s from RNA. For one-step reverse transcription and amplification, 100-400 ng of tissue mRNA or PBMC total RNA was used. TCRdb independently ran MiXCR on the multiplex PCR reads; one entry per CDR3 protein. The sample includes more than 110,000 distinct CDR3 sequences, about 39% seen only once; the top ten take about 18%. V is TRBV6-2 or TRBV6-3 and J is TRBJ2-5; TRBD1 is a possible D gene (5 bases). Material for sequencing was glioma tissue, nonneoplastic brain tissue, or PBMCs (not recorded which). The TCR sequence derives from a human donor with low-grade glioma or glioblastoma, undergoing nonglioma brain surgery, or in good health (not recorded which). The DNA of the CDR3 is TGTGCCAGCAGTTACTCAGGGGCTAGGCTGGAGACCCAGTACTTC. Its protein is CASSYSGARLETQYF.